This T cell receptor (beta chain) was found in a study of blood T cell repertoires in COVID-19. Turning to the study itself: Samples taken during acute and convalescent COVID-19 were collected in the United States, Italy and Spain. PBMCs, B-cell-depleted T cells, or T cells were the source of the cDNA or gDNA that made up the material.

Trimming removed 4 bases from V and 0 bases from J, with 9 bases in between. Germline loops: CDR1 KGHSH, CDR2 LQKENI. The CDR3 spans 14 residues. Original methodology: The authors estimated nucleated cell counts from reference gene primer amplification. This table comes from immunoSEQ multiplex PCR, and its TCRdb copy is limited to in-frame clones, with some not included. The V and J calls and clone size come from that table; D and trimming were worked out from the DNA. The sample consists of some 120,000 clones, 85% to 90% of them appearing once. Sequenced material: peripheral blood. This sequence joins TRBV18 and TRBJ1-1; possible D gene TRBD1, 5 bases. The TCR comes from a man between 65 and 85 years old with active or convalescent COVID-19. CDR3 sequence (DNA): TGTGCCAGCTCACTCGGGACTGTGAACACTGAAGCTTTCTTT. It is translated as CASSLGTVNTEAFF.